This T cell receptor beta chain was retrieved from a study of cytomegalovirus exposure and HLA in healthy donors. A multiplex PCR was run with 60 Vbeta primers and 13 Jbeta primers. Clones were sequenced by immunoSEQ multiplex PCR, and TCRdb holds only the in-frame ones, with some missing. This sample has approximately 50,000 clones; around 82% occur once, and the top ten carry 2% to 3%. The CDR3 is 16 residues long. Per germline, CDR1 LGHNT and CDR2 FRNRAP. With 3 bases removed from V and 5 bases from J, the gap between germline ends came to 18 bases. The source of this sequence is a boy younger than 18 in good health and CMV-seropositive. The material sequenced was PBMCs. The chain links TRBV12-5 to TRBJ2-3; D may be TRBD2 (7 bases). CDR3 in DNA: TGTGCTAGTGGTTTCCAATCCGGGGGGCCAAAAGATACGCAGTATTTT. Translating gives CASGFQSGGPKDTQYF.